The next 30 T cell receptor beta chains were all read from a single sample in a study of beta chain features in type 1 diabetes. cDNA synthesis used the whole RNA isolate, giving expressed TCRB sequences. Assay used: immunoSEQ multiplex PCR; TCRdb lists only in-frame clones, some missing. The sample shows 60,000 to 75,000 clones, roughly three fifths of them seen only once. The sample consisted of Tregs from blood. Receptors were obtained from a woman aged 18-29 years in good health.

The V gene is TRBV5-1, the J gene TRBJ2-7, with D possibly TRBD2 on 5 matching bases. V was pared by 1 base and J by 6 bases, with 11 bases between. The length of the CDR3 is 13 residues. Germline lookup yields CDR1 SGHRS and CDR2 YFSETQ. The CDR3 DNA sequence: TGCGCCAGCAGCTTGTCGGGGTTGGGCGAGCAGTACTTC. Residues: CASSLSGLGEQYF.

V is TRBV9 and J is TRBJ2-7, with D possibly matching TRBD1 (6 bases). CDR3 length equals 18 residues. Germline loops: CDR1 SGDLS, CDR2 YYNGEE. Trimming took 3 bases from V and 3 from J, leaving 25 bases between them. CDR3 region: CASSAGVGLWTPLYEQYF. CDR3 coding DNA: TGTGCCAGCAGCGCAGGGGTAGGGCTATGGACCCCCCTCTACGAGCAGTACTTC.

The chain employs TRBV20-1 and TRBJ2-5, with D uncertain. Germline values: CDR1 DFQATT, CDR2 SNEGSKA (reference sequence). The CDR3 consists of 11 residues. V lost 5 bases, J lost 5 bases, and 9 bases lay in between. The chain's CDR3 is CSAGPWETQYF. CDR3 coding DNA: TGCAGTGCTGGGCCCTGGGAGACCCAGTACTTC.

The rearrangement uses TRBV30 and TRBJ1-2, with D perhaps TRBD1 (5 bases). V was clipped by 3 bases and J by 4 bases, with 12 bases between them. Germline loops: CDR1 GTSNPN, CDR2 SVGIG (reference sequence). The CDR3 covers 13 residues. For the CDR3, the DNA is TGTGCCTGGAGAATGGCAGGGCGCTATGGCTACACCTTC. It specifies CAWRMAGRYGYTF.

The chain joins TRBV6-1 to TRBJ2-7; 9 bases fit TRBD2. J gave up 3 bases and V 6 bases, and 3 bases lay outside the gene matches. The CDR3 is 13 residues long. The germline CDR1 and CDR2 sequences are MNHNS and SASEGT. CDR3 DNA sequence: TGTGCCAGCAGAGCGGGAGGATTCTACGAGCAGTACTTC. Encoded protein: CASRAGGFYEQYF.

This clone was counted a single time. The V gene is TRBV5-5, the J gene TRBJ2-1; 7 bases agree with TRBD1. Trimming removed 2 bases from V and 5 bases from J; junction bases left unmatched: 4. The germline V gene has CDR1 SGHKS and CDR2 YYEKEE (reference sequence). This CDR3 spans 14 amino acids. CDR3 DNA sequence: TGTGCCAGCAGCTTAACCGGGACAGACAATGAGCAGTTCTTC. The encoded protein is CASSLTGTDNEQFF. Looking up the rest from reference TRBV5-5 and TRBJ2-1 gives the full variable domain: DAGVTQSPTHLIKTRGQQVTLRCSPISGHKSVSWYQQVLGQGPQFIFQYYEKEERGRGNFPDRFSARQFPNYSSELNVNALLLGDSALYLCASSLTGTDNEQFFGPGTRLTVL.

This clone was detected a few times. The chain recombines TRBV9 with TRBJ2-7; 9 bases line up with TRBD1. This CDR3 has 15 amino acids. Germline lookup yields CDR1 SGDLS and CDR2 YYNGEE. V dropped 2 bases and J dropped 4; count of bases not matched to a gene: 7. CDR3 in amino acids: CASSVTGTGMYEQYF. As DNA, the CDR3 is TGTGCCAGCAGCGTTACCGGGACAGGGATGTACGAGCAGTACTTC.

The gene calls are TRBV30 and TRBJ1-5; TRBD1 matches at 9 bases. The CDR3 covers 15 residues. In germline, CDR1 is GTSNPN, CDR2 SVGIG (reference sequence). The V segment lost 2 bases and the J segment 3 bases; nucleotides outside the gene matches: 5. The CDR3 loop is CAWSTGTGYNQPQHF. The CDR3 coding sequence is TGTGCCTGGAGTACCGGGACAGGGTACAATCAGCCCCAGCATTTT.

The rearrangement uses TRBV5-1 and TRBJ2-7, with a possible D match to TRBD2 (6 bases). The CDR3 totals 14 residues. V gave up 4 bases and J gave up 6 bases, with 17 bases separating them. Germline V CDR1 and CDR2: SGHRS, YFSETQ. The CDR3 coding sequence is TGCGCCAGCAGCGGAGGGGAGTCCCTCTCCGAGCAGTACTTC. This gives the protein CASSGGESLSEQYF. The whole variable domain, remainder taken from reference TRBV5-1 and TRBJ2-7, is KAGVTQTPRYLIKTRGQQVTLSCSPISGHRSVSWYQQTPGQGLQFLFEYFSETQRNKGNFPGRFSGRQFSNSRSEMNVSTLELGDSALYLCASSGGESLSEQYFGPGTRLTVT.

The genes are TRBV6-5 and TRBJ2-1, with D perhaps TRBD2 (5 bases). This CDR3 contains 13 residues. The germline gives CDR1 MNHEY, CDR2 SVGAGI. V was cut by 6 bases and J by 6 bases, with 12 bases left in between. The DNA for the CDR3 is TGTGCCAGCAGCTCCATGAGGGCCAATGAGCAGTTCTTC. It yields the protein CASSSMRANEQFF.

V gene TRBV6-1 combines with J gene TRBJ1-5; 7 bases match TRBD1. This CDR3 region has 14 residues. Looked up from germline, CDR1 is MNHNS and CDR2 is SASEGT. The V gene end was trimmed by 7 bases and the J gene end by 2 bases; junction bases not matched to a gene: 5. The CDR3 loop reads CASNRQGGNQPQHF. The CDR3 coding sequence is TGTGCCAGCAATAGACAGGGCGGCAATCAGCCCCAGCATTTT.

The chain recombines TRBV29-1 with TRBJ1-2; D might be TRBD1 (5 bases). Germline CDR1 SQVTM, CDR2 ANQGSEA. The V end lost 4 bases, the J end lost 4 bases, and 16 bases lay between the germline ends. This CDR3 has 14 residues. The CDR3 sequence: CSVGEGGGTYGYTF. As DNA, the CDR3 is TGCAGCGTTGGAGAGGGCGGGGGGACCTATGGCTACACCTTC.

J is TRBJ2-1 and V is TRBV11-1; tentative D call: TRBD2 (6 bases). Trimming removed 1 base at V and 8 bases at J, with 15 bases between. Germline loops: CDR1 SGHAT, CDR2 FQDESV (reference sequence). CDR3 length equals 15 residues. The CDR3 region is CASSLDLSGWDEQFF. Here the CDR3 DNA reads TGTGCCAGCAGCTTAGACCTAAGCGGGTGGGATGAGCAGTTCTTC. Using reference TRBV11-1 and TRBJ2-1 for the parts outside the CDR3, the full variable domain is EAEVAQSPRYKITEKSQAVAFWCDPISGHATLYWYRQILGQGPELLVQFQDESVVDDSQLPKDRFSAERLKGVDSTLKIQPAELGDSAMYLCASSLDLSGWDEQFFGPGTRLTVL.

This clone has more than one count but fewer than ten. The gene calls are TRBV5-1 and TRBJ2-7, with 7 bases matching TRBD1. CDR3 length: 13 residues. After removal of 4 bases from V and 5 bases from J, the junction contained 6 bases not matched to a gene. In germline, CDR1 is SGHRS, CDR2 YFSETQ. DNA for the CDR3: TGCGCCAGCAGCCGACAGGGAGAGGACGAGCAGTACTTC. It encodes CASSRQGEDEQYF. Together with reference TRBV5-1 and TRBJ2-7, the CDR3 gives the full variable domain: KAGVTQTPRYLIKTRGQQVTLSCSPISGHRSVSWYQQTPGQGLQFLFEYFSETQRNKGNFPGRFSGRQFSNSRSEMNVSTLELGDSALYLCASSRQGEDEQYFGPGTRLTVT.

This clone showed up just a few times. V gene TRBV21-1 combines with J gene TRBJ2-3; the table's D gene call, TRBD2, was not cross checked with the DNA. TRBV21-1 is designated a pseudogene. CDR3 size: 16 residues. The DNA for the CDR3 is TGTGCCAGCACGGTCCGATCCCGGACTAGCACAGATACGCAGTATTTT. Translated, it gives CASTVRSRTSTDTQYF.

This chain joins TRBV5-1 and TRBJ1-4; weak D call: TRBD1 (5 bases). There are 15 residues in the CDR3. Trimming stripped 5 bases from V and 6 bases from J, with 17 bases between. Germline V gene data show CDR1 as SGHRS and CDR2 as YFSETQ. Here the CDR3 reads CASRDQRGDDEKLFF. The CDR3 coding sequence is TGCGCCAGCAGGGATCAAAGGGGTGACGATGAAAAACTGTTTTTT.

The chain combines TRBV10-3 with TRBJ1-5; no reliable D call. Trimming stripped 0 bases from V and 6 bases from J, with 6 bases between. This CDR3 is built from 13 residues. From germline, CDR1 is ENHRY and CDR2 SYGVKD. The CDR3 nucleotides read TGTGCCATCAGTGAGTCGAAGAGTCAGCCCCAGCATTTT. Its protein product is CAISESKSQPQHF.

This clone has just a few counts. The chain combines TRBV10-3 with TRBJ1-1; D gene unclear. CDR3 length: 14 residues. Trimming left V 2 bases short and J 0 bases short, with 7 bases between. Per the germline V gene, CDR1 is ENHRY and CDR2 is SYGVKD. CDR3 sequence reads: CAISELRVNTEAFF. The CDR3 DNA reads as TGTGCCATCAGTGAGCTACGCGTGAACACTGAAGCTTTCTTT.

The J gene is TRBJ1-5, the V gene TRBV4-3; 7 bases line up with TRBD1. The V segment lost 7 bases and the J segment 4 bases; nucleotides outside the gene matches: 4. Per the germline V gene, CDR1 is LGHNA and CDR2 is YSLEER. CDR3 length equals 13 residues. The CDR3 DNA follows: TGCGCCAGCACCCCGGGACAGAATCAGCCCCAGCATTTT. Amino acid sequence: CASTPGQNQPQHF.

This clone was observed a single time. The J gene is TRBJ2-3, the V gene TRBV30; 10 bases are a match to TRBD2. The CDR3 has 14 amino acids. V lost 3 bases to trimming and J lost 1 base; unmatched junction nucleotides: 1. The germline V gene has CDR1 GTSNPN and CDR2 SVGIG (reference sequence). This CDR3 reads CAWRLAGGTDTQYF. The CDR3 nucleotides are TGTGCCTGGAGGCTAGCGGGAGGCACAGATACGCAGTATTTT.

CDR3: CASSPQVKETQYF. CDR3 in DNA: TGTGCCAGCAGCCCCCAGGTGAAGGAGACCCAGTACTTC. The V gene is TRBV2, the J gene TRBJ2-5; no firm D call. Germline V gene data show CDR1 as SNHLY and CDR2 as FYNNEI. The CDR3 sequence is 13 residues long. Trimming removed 6 bases from V and 5 bases from J, with 13 bases in between.

This chain uses TRBV29-1 with TRBJ1-3, with D unclear. This CDR3 has 11 residues. The V and J ends lost 8 bases and 4 bases respectively, with 9 bases between them. Germline lookup yields CDR1 SQVTM and CDR2 ANQGSEA. This CDR3 reads CSTFQGNTIYF. In nucleotides, the CDR3 is TGCAGCACCTTCCAGGGAAACACCATATATTTT.

This clone has just a few counts. The rearrangement joins TRBV11-2 to TRBJ2-7; D gene uncertain. Trimming stripped 7 bases from V and 5 bases from J, with 15 bases between. CDR3 length equals 13 residues. Per germline, CDR1 SGHAT and CDR2 FQNNGV. CDR3 coding DNA: TGTGCCAGCAACCACTTACCGGTTAACGAGCAGTACTTC. Translated, it gives CASNHLPVNEQYF.

This chain connects TRBV29-1 to TRBJ1-5, with 10 bases identical to TRBD1. V dropped 4 bases and J dropped 6; count of bases not matched to a gene: 0. Germline V gives CDR1 SQVTM, CDR2 ANQGSEA. The CDR3 sequence is 12 residues long. Here the CDR3 reads CSVGDRGQPQHF. CDR3 DNA sequence: TGCAGCGTTGGGGACAGGGGTCAGCCCCAGCATTTT.

The rearrangement joins TRBV18 to TRBJ2-1; D gene unclear. The CDR3 length is 14 residues. V shed 6 bases and J shed 7 bases, with 16 bases lying between them. Germline-derived CDR1 and CDR2 are KGHSH and LQKENI. For the CDR3, the DNA is TGTGCCAGCTCCCCGCTCACTGAACTAAATGAGCAGTTCTTC. It codes for CASSPLTELNEQFF.

CDR3 sequence reads: CASSQSTTGSEQYF. The CDR3 region has the DNA TGTGCCAGCAGCCAATCCACGACAGGGTCCGAGCAGTACTTC. This chain uses TRBV7-9 with TRBJ2-7; 7 bases align to TRBD1. The J segment lost 6 bases and the V segment lost 5 bases, leaving 10 bases of the junction unmatched. Germline loops: CDR1 SEHNR, CDR2 FQNEAQ (reference sequence). This CDR3 is 14 amino acids long.

The V gene is TRBV7-9, the J gene TRBJ1-2, with 12 bases aligning to TRBD1. Trimming cost V 4 bases and J 2 bases; bases outside gene matches: 2. The CDR3 is made up of 15 amino acids. The germline CDR1 and CDR2 sequences are SEHNR and FQNEAQ (reference sequence). The CDR3 here is CASSWGTGGNYGYTF. The CDR3 nucleotides are TGTGCCAGCAGCTGGGGGACAGGGGGCAACTATGGCTACACCTTC.

As DNA, the CDR3 is TGTGCCAGCAGCTTGTGGAGGGGCGACTATGGCTACACCTTC. Translated, it gives CASSLWRGDYGYTF. This chain links TRBV5-6 with TRBJ1-2, with D maybe TRBD1 (5 bases). Trimming took 1 base from V and 3 from J, leaving 10 bases between them. Germline V gene lookup returns CDR1 SGHDT and CDR2 YYEEEE. The CDR3 sequence is 14 residues long.

This clone was found a few times. V gene TRBV5-1 combines with J gene TRBJ2-7; TRBD1 might be the D (6 bases). The CDR3 is made up of 13 amino acids. Trimming took off 5 bases at V and 2 bases at J, with 11 bases between the two ends. From germline, CDR1 is SGHRS and CDR2 YFSETQ. The CDR3 region is CASRGGDTYEQYF. In DNA, the CDR3 is TGCGCCAGCAGGGGTGGGGACACCTACGAGCAGTACTTC.

The chain joins TRBV27 to TRBJ2-5; 16 bases agree with TRBD2. The length of the CDR3 is 16 residues. J was trimmed by 6 bases and V by 3 bases; bases with no gene match: 4. The germline V gene has CDR1 MNHEY and CDR2 SMNVEV (reference sequence). DNA of the CDR3: TGTGCCAGCAGTTTCGGGACTAGCGGGGGGGGAAAGACCCAGTACTTC. Protein product: CASSFGTSGGGKTQYF.